These 20 T cell receptor beta chains originate from one sample sequenced in a study of cytomegalovirus exposure and HLA in healthy donors. Libraries were prepared by immunoSEQ multiplex PCR; TCRdb keeps only in-frame clonotypes and omits some of them. Of 100,000 to 150,000 clones in the sample, 89% were seen once. The sequenced material came from PBMCs. The receptors stem from a woman aged 18-29 years in good health and CMV-seronegative.

This chain joins TRBV2 and TRBJ2-5; D gene ambiguous. V gave up 4 bases and J gave up 5 bases, with 11 bases separating them. CDR3 length: 13 residues. CDR1 and CDR2 from the germline V gene are SNHLY and FYNNEI. The CDR3 protein is CASSGSPRETQYF. CDR3 DNA: TGTGCCAGCAGTGGCAGCCCGAGGGAGACCCAGTACTTC.

The chain is built from TRBV15 and TRBJ2-7, with a tentative D call TRBD2 (5 bases). Trimming left V 0 bases short and J 1 base short, with 10 bases between. Per the germline V gene, CDR1 is LNHNV and CDR2 is YYDKDF (reference sequence). The CDR3 consists of 15 residues. CDR3 residues: CATSRDRGISYEQYF. For the CDR3, the DNA is TGTGCCACCAGCAGAGATAGAGGGATTTCCTACGAGCAGTACTTC.

The chain is built from TRBV30 and TRBJ2-7; TRBD1 aligns across 11 bases. CDR1 and CDR2 (germline): GTSNPN, SVGIG (reference sequence). J gave up 4 bases and V 0 bases, and 2 bases lay outside the gene matches. This CDR3 contains 14 residues. This CDR3 reads CAWSVGQGAYEQYF. CDR3 coding DNA: TGTGCCTGGAGTGTCGGACAGGGGGCTTACGAGCAGTACTTC.

The CDR3 reads CASSLTPDRENGYTF. CDR3 nucleotide sequence: TGCGCCAGCAGCTTGACACCGGACAGGGAGAATGGCTACACCTTC. This rearrangement joins TRBV5-1 to TRBJ1-2; TRBD1 aligns across 8 bases. After removal of 1 base from V and 6 bases from J, the junction contained 8 bases not matched to a gene. CDR3 size: 15 residues. The germline V gene encodes CDR1 SGHRS and CDR2 YFSETQ.

A single count supports this clone. The chain joins TRBV6-5 to TRBJ1-3; the D gene is possibly TRBD1 (5 bases). The germline V gene has CDR1 MNHEY and CDR2 SVGAGI. CDR3 size: 15 residues. Trimming took 0 bases from V and 0 from J, leaving 6 bases between them. The CDR3: CASSYSGRSGNTIYF. DNA of the CDR3: TGTGCCAGCAGTTACTCGGGGCGCTCTGGAAACACCATATATTTT.

V and J are TRBV6-1 and TRBJ1-2; 8 bases agree with TRBD1. The CDR3 has 14 amino acids. V lost 7 bases and J lost 4; bases outside the gene matches: 8. Germline assignment: CDR1 MNHNS and CDR2 SASEGT. This chain's CDR3 is CASNRPGQVYGYTF. The CDR3 coding sequence is TGTGCCAGCAATAGACCGGGACAGGTCTATGGCTACACCTTC.

V is TRBV2 and J is TRBJ1-6, with D tentatively TRBD1 (5 bases). V lost 6 bases and J lost 5, with 5 bases in between. Germline V gives CDR1 SNHLY, CDR2 FYNNEI. The CDR3 sequence is 12 residues long. CDR3 DNA: TGTGCCAGCAGCAGGGATAATTCACCCCTCCACTTT. Protein: CASSRDNSPLHF.

This chain uses TRBV5-8 with TRBJ1-1; no reliable D call. Trimming cost V 1 base and J 0 bases, with 16 bases left between them. CDR1 and CDR2 (germline): SGHTS, YDEGEE. The CDR3 has 17 amino acids. CDR3 nucleotides: TGTGCCAGCAGCTTGACGTTTCTCGCAGGCCTGAACACTGAAGCTTTCTTT. Residues: CASSLTFLAGLNTEAFF.

This clone appeared a few times. The chain recombines TRBV9 with TRBJ1-5; D gene ambiguous. The V gene lost 0 bases and the J gene lost 11 bases, with 18 bases spanning the gap. This CDR3 comprises 15 residues. In germline, CDR1 is SGDLS, CDR2 YYNGEE. The CDR3 sequence: CASSVGGVGEATQHF. CDR3 DNA: TGTGCCAGCAGCGTAGGTGGTGTAGGCGAGGCGACCCAGCATTTT. Filled out from reference TRBV9 and TRBJ1-5, the complete variable domain reads DSGVTQTPKHLITATGQRVTLRCSPRSGDLSVYWYQQSLDQGLQFLIQYYNGEERAKGNILERFSAQQFPDLHSELNLSSLELGDSALYFCASSVGGVGEATQHFGDGTRLSIL.

V and J are TRBV10-3 and TRBJ1-1, with 7 bases identical to TRBD1. The V gene's germline CDR1 is ENHRY and CDR2 SYGVKD. V lost 9 bases, J lost 4 bases, and 5 bases stayed unmatched. The CDR3 runs 12 residues. The CDR3, as DNA: TGTGCCATAGGACAGGTAGGCACTGAAGCTTTCTTT. Its translation is CAIGQVGTEAFF.

The chain uses TRBV7-9 and TRBJ2-1; maybe TRBD2 (6 bases). CDR1 and CDR2 (germline): SEHNR, FQNEAQ (reference sequence). This CDR3 is built from 14 residues. V was trimmed by 1 base and J by 8 bases, leaving 12 bases between them. CDR3 sequence: CASSLDGSRDEQFF. The CDR3 nucleotides are TGTGCCAGCAGCTTAGACGGGAGTCGGGATGAGCAGTTCTTC.

This clone has a handful of counts. The CDR3 spells CASRISESYEQYF. The CDR3, as DNA: TGTGCCAGCCGAATCTCAGAATCCTACGAGCAGTACTTC. The V call is TRBV6-1, the J call TRBJ2-7; D not resolved. Germline-derived CDR1 and CDR2 are MNHNS and SASEGT. The CDR3 has 13 residues. Trimming removed 8 bases from V and 1 base from J, with 12 bases in between.

The sample holds one count of this clone. The rearrangement uses TRBV28 and TRBJ2-7; D gene unclear. This CDR3 region has 11 residues. The germline V gene has CDR1 MDHEN and CDR2 SYDVKM. The germline V and J ends were trimmed by 4 bases and 4 bases, with 5 bases remaining between them. The CDR3 region has the DNA TGTGCCAGCAGTTCCAGATACGAGCAGTACTTC. It specifies CASSSRYEQYF.

The chain carries TRBV28 and TRBJ1-2; D might be TRBD1 (5 bases). The germline V gene encodes CDR1 MDHEN and CDR2 SYDVKM. Trimming cost V 2 bases and J 2 bases, with 6 bases left between them. This CDR3 comprises 13 residues. For the CDR3, the DNA is TGTGCCAGCAGTTTAAAGGGGAACTATGGCTACACCTTC. Protein: CASSLKGNYGYTF.

The rearrangement joins TRBV6-5 to TRBJ1-2; 10 nucleotides agree with TRBD1. The length of the CDR3 is 14 residues. Germline V lookup: CDR1 MNHEY, CDR2 SVGAGI. Losses at the gene ends were 2 bases for V and 4 bases for J; bases not matched to a gene: 1. This CDR3 is CASSYGTGAYGYTF. In nucleotides, the CDR3 is TGTGCCAGCAGTTACGGGACAGGGGCCTATGGCTACACCTTC.

The chain is built from TRBV4-3 and TRBJ2-2; tentatively, D is TRBD1 (6 bases). Germline-derived CDR1 and CDR2 are LGHNA and YSLEER. CDR3 size: 13 residues. V dropped 8 bases and J dropped 1 base, with 8 bases sitting between them. The CDR3, as DNA: TGCGCCAGCGAGGGGGAGAACACCGGGGAGCTGTTTTTT. It yields the protein CASEGENTGELFF.

The chain employs TRBV2 and TRBJ1-1; 7 bases map to TRBD1. Germline CDR1 SNHLY, CDR2 FYNNEI. Unmatched junction bases numbered 10, after V lost 6 bases and J lost 0 bases. The CDR3 length is 16 residues. CDR3 in DNA: TGTGCCAGCAGGGAACCGACAGGGTTCATGAACACTGAAGCTTTCTTT. Its translation: CASREPTGFMNTEAFF.

The V gene is TRBV6-4, the J gene TRBJ1-4; D is unresolved. This CDR3 has 12 amino acids. From germline, CDR1 is MRHNA and CDR2 SNTAGT. V dropped 6 bases and J dropped 4 bases, with 6 bases sitting between them. The CDR3 coding sequence is TGTGCCAGCAGACAGTATAATGAAAAACTGTTTTTT. Its translation: CASRQYNEKLFF.

This chain joins TRBV2 and TRBJ2-2, with D possibly TRBD2 on 5 matching bases. Germline V gene lookup returns CDR1 SNHLY and CDR2 FYNNEI. Trimming stripped 7 bases from V and 3 bases from J, with 21 bases between. The CDR3 is made up of 17 amino acids. In DNA form, the CDR3 reads TGTGCCAGCACCGCCGGGCTAGCTAAAATCTACACCGGGGAGCTGTTTTTT. This sequence encodes CASTAGLAKIYTGELFF.

A few counts support this clone. CDR3 DNA: TGCAGCGTATCCGGGACTAGCAACGAGCAGTACTTC. Translated: CSVSGTSNEQYF. The V gene is TRBV29-1, the J gene TRBJ2-7; 9 nucleotides match TRBD2. This CDR3 has 12 amino acids. V lost 6 bases to trimming and J lost 5 bases; unmatched junction nucleotides: 5. Germline values: CDR1 SQVTM, CDR2 ANQGSEA.